Described below is a single T cell receptor (beta chain) sequence and its context. The sample is drawn from a study of blood T cell repertoires in COVID-19. Study-wide context: The samples span acute and convalescent COVID-19 from the United States, Italy and Spain.

The CDR3 is made up of 12 amino acids. Trimming removed 4 bases at V and 8 bases at J, with 12 bases between. CDR1 SGHRS and CDR2 YFSETQ come from the germline V gene. While infection was still active, Seattle patients were enrolled and then followed longitudinally. Original handling: The authors estimated nucleated cell counts from reference gene primer amplification. Assay used: immunoSEQ multiplex PCR; TCRdb lists only in-frame clones, some missing. That table furnishes V, J and clone size, whereas the DNA furnished D and trimming. The sample contains 540,000 or so clones, about 89% of which appear only once.

Sequencing input: peripheral blood. The chain links TRBV5-1 to TRBJ1-2; D remains ambiguous. The receptor comes from a woman aged 45 to 65 with COVID-19, enrolled during active disease. The CDR3 protein is CASSNQEGGYTF. DNA of the CDR3: TGCGCCAGCAGCAATCAAGAGGGCGGCTACACCTTC.